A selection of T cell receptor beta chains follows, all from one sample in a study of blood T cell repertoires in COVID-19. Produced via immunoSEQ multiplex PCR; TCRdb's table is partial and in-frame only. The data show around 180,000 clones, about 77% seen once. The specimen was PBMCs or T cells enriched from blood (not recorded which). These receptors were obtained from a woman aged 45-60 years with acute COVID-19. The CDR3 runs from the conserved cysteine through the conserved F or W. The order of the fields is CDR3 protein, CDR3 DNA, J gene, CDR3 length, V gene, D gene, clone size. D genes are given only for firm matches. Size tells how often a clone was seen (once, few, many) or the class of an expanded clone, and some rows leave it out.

cdr3_aa: CASSSGAGSYQPQHF; cdr3_nt: TGTGCCAGCAGCTCAGGGGCTGGGTCTTATCAGCCCCAGCATTTT; j_call: TRBJ1-5; cdr3_length: 15; v_call: TRBV7-2; d_call: .; clone_size: .
cdr3_aa: CASSLGGATTGLGGYTF; cdr3_nt: TGTGCCAGCAGCTTAGGGGGCGCAACGACAGGGCTGGGTGGCTACACCTTC; j_call: TRBJ1-2; cdr3_length: 17; v_call: TRBV7-9; d_call: TRBD1; clone_size: few
cdr3_aa: CASSSGTRAVNTGELFF; cdr3_nt: TGTGCCAGTAGTTCCGGGACACGGGCCGTGAACACCGGGGAGCTGTTTTTT; j_call: TRBJ2-2; cdr3_length: 17; v_call: TRBV14; d_call: .; clone_size: .
cdr3_aa: CASRTGAEKLFF; cdr3_nt: TGTGCCAGCAGAACCGGAGCCGAAAAACTGTTTTTT; j_call: TRBJ1-4; cdr3_length: 12; v_call: TRBV6-5; d_call: .; clone_size: .
cdr3_aa: CASSLGHTKNSPLHF; cdr3_nt: TGTGCCAGCAGCCTGGGACACACAAAGAATTCACCCCTCCACTTT; j_call: TRBJ1-6; cdr3_length: 15; v_call: TRBV2; d_call: .; clone_size: few
cdr3_aa: CASSARQGSYNEQFF; cdr3_nt: TGTGCCAGCAGTGCTAGACAGGGCTCCTACAATGAGCAGTTCTTC; j_call: TRBJ2-1; cdr3_length: 15; v_call: TRBV6-4; d_call: TRBD1; clone_size: .
cdr3_aa: CASSWNAENTEAFF; cdr3_nt: TGCGCCAGCAGCTGGAATGCGGAGAACACTGAAGCTTTCTTT; j_call: TRBJ1-1; cdr3_length: 14; v_call: TRBV4-1; d_call: .; clone_size: .
cdr3_aa: CATSRDRDNSPLHF; cdr3_nt: TGTGCCACCAGCCGGGACAGGGATAATTCACCCCTCCACTTT; j_call: TRBJ1-6; cdr3_length: 14; v_call: TRBV24-1; d_call: TRBD1; clone_size: few
cdr3_aa: CASSLQGGDTGELFF; cdr3_nt: TGTGCCAGCAGCCTACAGGGTGGGGACACCGGGGAGCTGTTTTTT; j_call: TRBJ2-2; cdr3_length: 15; v_call: TRBV7-2; d_call: .; clone_size: .
cdr3_aa: CASTQLAGETQYF; cdr3_nt: TGTGCCAGCACCCAACTAGCGGGGGAGACCCAGTACTTC; j_call: TRBJ2-5; cdr3_length: 13; v_call: TRBV12-3/TRBV12-4; d_call: TRBD2; clone_size: .
cdr3_aa: CASSAPGGYEKLFF; cdr3_nt: TGTGCCAGCAGTGCCCCCGGGGGATACGAAAAACTGTTTTTT; j_call: TRBJ1-4; cdr3_length: 14; v_call: TRBV28; d_call: .; clone_size: .
cdr3_aa: CATSRDRESGYTF; cdr3_nt: TGTGCCACCAGCAGAGACAGGGAAAGTGGCTACACCTTC; j_call: TRBJ1-2; cdr3_length: 13; v_call: TRBV15; d_call: .; clone_size: .
cdr3_aa: CASSLNQGAGNTGELFF; cdr3_nt: TGTGCCAGCAGCTTAAATCAGGGGGCAGGGAACACCGGGGAGCTGTTTTTT; j_call: TRBJ2-2; cdr3_length: 17; v_call: TRBV7-6; d_call: TRBD1; clone_size: .
cdr3_aa: CASSYGQGIGDTQYF; cdr3_nt: TGTGCCAGCAGTTACGGGCAGGGAATAGGGGATACGCAGTATTTT; j_call: TRBJ2-3; cdr3_length: 15; v_call: TRBV6-2/TRBV6-3; d_call: .; clone_size: few
cdr3_aa: CASSLRGGYTF; cdr3_nt: TGTGCCAGCAGCCTTAGGGGGGGCTACACCTTC; j_call: TRBJ1-2; cdr3_length: 11; v_call: TRBV9; d_call: .; clone_size: few
cdr3_aa: CASSGRQGLSSYNEQFF; cdr3_nt: TGTGCCAGCAGCGGGAGACAGGGGTTGAGCTCCTACAATGAGCAGTTCTTC; j_call: TRBJ2-1; cdr3_length: 17; v_call: TRBV5-6; d_call: TRBD1; clone_size: .
cdr3_aa: CASSLGDNHNYGYTF; cdr3_nt: TGCGCCAGCAGCTTGGGGGACAACCACAACTATGGCTACACCTTC; j_call: TRBJ1-2; cdr3_length: 15; v_call: TRBV5-1; d_call: .; clone_size: .
cdr3_aa: CASSSGGGLSDIQYF; cdr3_nt: TGTGCCAGCAGCTCCGGGGGGGGTTTATCGGACATTCAGTACTTC; j_call: TRBJ2-4; cdr3_length: 15; v_call: TRBV9; d_call: TRBD2; clone_size: .
cdr3_aa: CASSFLDRGHFF; cdr3_nt: TGTGCCAGCAGTTTCCTGGACAGGGGACATTTTTTC; j_call: TRBJ1-2; cdr3_length: 12; v_call: TRBV28; d_call: TRBD1; clone_size: .
cdr3_aa: CASMGAEGDTQYF; cdr3_nt: TGTGCCAGCATGGGGGCAGAAGGAGATACGCAGTATTTT; j_call: TRBJ2-3; cdr3_length: 13; v_call: TRBV2; d_call: .; clone_size: .
cdr3_aa: CASSRTSRQAGDEKLFF; cdr3_nt: TGTGCCAGCAGTCGAACTAGTAGACAGGCGGGGGATGAAAAACTGTTTTTT; j_call: TRBJ1-4; cdr3_length: 17; v_call: TRBV6-6; d_call: .; clone_size: .
cdr3_aa: CASRPGQGANQPQHF; cdr3_nt: TGTGCCAGCAGGCCAGGACAGGGGGCCAATCAGCCCCAGCATTTT; j_call: TRBJ1-5; cdr3_length: 15; v_call: TRBV6-6; d_call: TRBD1; clone_size: once
cdr3_aa: CASTYTPTGGGSPLHF; cdr3_nt: TGTGCCAGTACCTACACCCCAACAGGGGGCGGTTCACCCCTCCACTTT; j_call: TRBJ1-6; cdr3_length: 16; v_call: TRBV19; d_call: TRBD1; clone_size: .
cdr3_aa: CASSLRRDFGYTF; cdr3_nt: TGTGCCAGCAGCCTACGACGGGATTTTGGCTACACCTTC; j_call: TRBJ1-2; cdr3_length: 13; v_call: TRBV11-2; d_call: .; clone_size: .